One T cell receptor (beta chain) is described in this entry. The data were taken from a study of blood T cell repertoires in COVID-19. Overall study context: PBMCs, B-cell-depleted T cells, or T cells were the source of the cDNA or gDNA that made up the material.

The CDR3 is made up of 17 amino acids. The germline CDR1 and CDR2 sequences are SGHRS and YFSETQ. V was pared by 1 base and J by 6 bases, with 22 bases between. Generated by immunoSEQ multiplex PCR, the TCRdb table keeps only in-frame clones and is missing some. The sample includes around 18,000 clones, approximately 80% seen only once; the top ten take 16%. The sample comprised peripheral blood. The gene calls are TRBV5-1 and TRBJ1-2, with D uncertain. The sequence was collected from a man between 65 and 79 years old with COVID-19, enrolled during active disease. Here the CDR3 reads CASSLRNAAALEDGYTF. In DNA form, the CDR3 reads TGCGCCAGCAGCTTGCGGAACGCGGCAGCTCTTGAGGATGGCTACACCTTC. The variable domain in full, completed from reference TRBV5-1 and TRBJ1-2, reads KAGVTQTPRYLIKTRGQQVTLSCSPISGHRSVSWYQQTPGQGLQFLFEYFSETQRNKGNFPGRFSGRQFSNSRSEMNVSTLELGDSALYLCASSLRNAAALEDGYTFGSGTRLTVV.